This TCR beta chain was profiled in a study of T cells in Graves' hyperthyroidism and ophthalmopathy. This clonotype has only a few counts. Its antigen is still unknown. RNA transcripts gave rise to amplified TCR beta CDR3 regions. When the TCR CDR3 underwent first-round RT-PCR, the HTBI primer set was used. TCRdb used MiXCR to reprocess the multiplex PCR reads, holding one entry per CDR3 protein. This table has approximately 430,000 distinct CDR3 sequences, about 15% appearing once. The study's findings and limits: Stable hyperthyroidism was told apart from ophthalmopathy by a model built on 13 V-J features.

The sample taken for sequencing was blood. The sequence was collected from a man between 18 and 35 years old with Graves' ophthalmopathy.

CDR3 nucleotides: TGTGCCAGCAGTTACTCGGGGGCCGAGACCCAGTACTTC. Its translation: CASSYSGAETQYF. This rearrangement joins TRBV6-5 to TRBJ2-5; a possible D gene is TRBD1 (6 bases). Germline V lookup: CDR1 MNHEY, CDR2 SVGAGI. The V end lost 0 bases, the J end lost 5 bases, and 7 bases lay between the germline ends. This CDR3 contains 13 residues.